These T cell receptor beta chains were read from a single sample in a study of control samples from healthy donors and cancer patients. Here immunoSEQ multiplex PCR was the method, and the copy in TCRdb shows in-frame clones only, minus some. The repertoire holds about 220,000 clones, with about 93% as singletons. The sequencing input was blood. The source of these receptors is a man between 45 and 60 years old in good health. Both conserved end residues are part of each CDR3. Fields, in order: D gene, J gene, V gene, clone size, CDR3 protein, CDR3 DNA. D genes are given only for firm matches. Clone size is not always given. Where it is, it says once, few, many or a class for expanded clones.

NA | TRBJ2-3 | TRBV7-2 | NA | CASGDTQYF | TGTGCCAGCGGGGATACGCAGTATTTT
NA | TRBJ1-2 | TRBV3-1/TRBV3-2 | once | CASSLPGPARSGYTF | TGTGCCAGCAGCCTGCCAGGGCCCGCGCGCAGTGGCTACACCTTC
TRBD2 | TRBJ2-5 | TRBV7-9 | NA | CASSPLGTSGETQYF | TGTGCCAGCAGCCCACTGGGGACTAGCGGTGAGACCCAGTACTTC
NA | TRBJ1-6 | TRBV3-1/TRBV3-2 | once | CASSQGNLGNSPLHF | TGTGCCAGCAGCCAAGGCAATCTTGGGAACTCACCCCTCCACTTT
TRBD1 | TRBJ1-1 | TRBV5-1 | NA | CASRDRGTTTEAFF | TGCGCCAGCAGAGACAGGGGGACTACCACTGAAGCTTTCTTT
TRBD2 | TRBJ2-3 | TRBV5-5 | NA | CASNGRGGTDTQYF | TGTGCCAGCAACGGGCGGGGGGGTACAGATACGCAGTATTTT
NA | TRBJ2-1 | TRBV12-2 | NA | CASRLDRETYNEQFF | TGTGCAAGTCGCCTGGACAGGGAGACCTACAATGAGCAGTTCTTC
NA | TRBJ2-3 | TRBV10-3 | NA | CAISEWRGRSSDTQYF | TGTGCCATCAGTGAGTGGCGGGGAAGGAGTTCAGATACGCAGTATTTT
NA | TRBJ1-5 | TRBV2 | NA | CASSGQRVTGNQPQHF | TGTGCCAGCAGCGGACAAAGGGTAACGGGCAATCAGCCCCAGCATTTT
NA | TRBJ2-7 | TRBV12-3/TRBV12-4 | NA | CASSSGGGEQYF | TGTGCCAGCAGTTCAGGGGGAGGGGAGCAGTACTTC
NA | TRBJ1-1 | TRBV5-1 | NA | CASSLEPDLTTEAFF | TGCGCCAGCAGCTTGGAGCCCGACTTGACCACTGAAGCTTTCTTT
NA | TRBJ2-2 | TRBV28 | NA | CASTTNTGELFF | TGTGCCAGCACCACGAACACCGGGGAGCTGTTTTTT
TRBD1 | TRBJ1-1 | TRBV18 | NA | CASSLTGEITSGNAEAFF | TGTGCCAGCTCACTGACAGGGGAGATTACTTCGGGTAACGCTGAAGCTTTCTTT
NA | TRBJ1-5 | TRBV9 | NA | CASSVAERQPQHF | TGTGCCAGCAGCGTAGCGGAGAGACAGCCCCAGCATTTT
TRBD1 | TRBJ1-2 | TRBV6-5 | NA | CASTMGQGDRGYTF | TGTGCCAGCACTATGGGCCAGGGGGATCGTGGCTACACCTTC
NA | TRBJ2-1 | TRBV4-3 | NA | CASSQDKGFGNEQFF | TGCGCCAGCAGCCAAGATAAGGGTTTCGGCAATGAGCAGTTCTTC
TRBD1 | TRBJ1-6 | TRBV19 | NA | CASSQDRSDSPLHF | TGTGCCAGTTCCCAGGACAGGTCCGATTCACCCCTCCACTTT
NA | TRBJ1-3 | TRBV6-5 | NA | CASRELTDSGNTIYF | TGTGCCAGCAGGGAGTTGACGGACTCTGGAAACACCATATATTTT
NA | TRBJ1-6 | TRBV6-6 | NA | CASRSLGRSNSPLHF | TGTGCCAGCAGGTCGCTCGGACGTTCTAATTCACCCCTCCACTTT
NA | TRBJ2-2 | TRBV2 | NA | CASSAGAGVLTGELFF | TGTGCCAGCAGCGCGGGTGCAGGGGTGTTAACCGGGGAGCTGTTTTTT
TRBD1 | TRBJ1-1 | TRBV5-1 | NA | CASSLGPGQGLHEAFF | TGCGCCAGCAGCCTGGGGCCAGGACAGGGACTGCATGAAGCTTTCTTT
NA | TRBJ2-7 | TRBV30 | NA | CAWRDPGPSYEQYF | TGTGCCTGGAGGGACCCGGGGCCGTCCTACGAGCAGTACTTC
TRBD1 | TRBJ2-7 | TRBV2 | NA | CASGLRDSSSYEQYF | TGTGCCAGCGGACTCCGGGACAGTAGCTCCTACGAGCAGTACTTC
NA | TRBJ2-5 | TRBV6-5 | NA | CASTPAGTETQYF | TGTGCCAGCACCCCAGCAGGGACAGAGACCCAGTACTTC
NA | TRBJ1-2 | TRBV15 | NA | CATSMRLGGGGYTF | TGTGCCACCAGCATGAGACTGGGAGGAGGGGGCTACACCTTC
TRBD1 | TRBJ2-3 | TRBV11-2 | once | CASSLSRGQDTQYF | TGTGCCAGCAGCTTATCCAGGGGGCAAGATACGCAGTATTTT
TRBD1 | TRBJ1-3 | TRBV4-1 | NA | CASSQPGTGRNTIYF | TGCGCCAGCAGCCAACCCGGGACAGGTCGAAACACCATATATTTT